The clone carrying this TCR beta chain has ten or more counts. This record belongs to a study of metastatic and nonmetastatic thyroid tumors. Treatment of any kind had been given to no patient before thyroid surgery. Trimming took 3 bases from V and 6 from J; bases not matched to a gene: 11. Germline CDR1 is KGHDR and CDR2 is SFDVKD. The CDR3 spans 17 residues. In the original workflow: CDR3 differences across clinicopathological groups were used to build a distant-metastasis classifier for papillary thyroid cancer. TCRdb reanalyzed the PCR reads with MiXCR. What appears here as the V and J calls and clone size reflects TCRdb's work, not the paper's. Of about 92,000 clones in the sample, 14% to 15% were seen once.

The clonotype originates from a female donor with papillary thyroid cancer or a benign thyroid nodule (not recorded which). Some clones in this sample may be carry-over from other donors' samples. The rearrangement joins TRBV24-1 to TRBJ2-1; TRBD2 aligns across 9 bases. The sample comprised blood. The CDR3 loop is CATSDPLTSGETNEQFF. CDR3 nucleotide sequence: TGTGCCACCAGTGATCCCCTGACTAGCGGCGAGACCAATGAGCAGTTCTTC.